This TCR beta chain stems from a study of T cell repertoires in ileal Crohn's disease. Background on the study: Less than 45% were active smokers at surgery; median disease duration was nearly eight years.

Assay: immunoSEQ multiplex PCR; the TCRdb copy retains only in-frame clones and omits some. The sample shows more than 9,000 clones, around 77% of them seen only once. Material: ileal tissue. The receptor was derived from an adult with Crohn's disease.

The CDR3 nucleotides read TGTGCCAGCAGTGACCGCGGGGGGCCGGGTGAGCAGTACTTC. It specifies CASSDRGGPGEQYF. The chain uses TRBV6-1 and TRBJ2-7, with TRBD2 identical over 8 bases. The ends lost 3 bases at V and 7 bases at J; junction bases unmatched: 8. Germline CDR1 MNHNS, CDR2 SASEGT. The CDR3 covers 14 residues.